This entry features one TCR beta chain sequence. V dropped 2 bases and J dropped 2; count of bases not matched to a gene: 12. The CDR3 is 18 amino acids. Germline CDR1 reads MDHEN; CDR2 reads SYDVKM. Source study methods: Amplification of reference gene primers was used by the study to estimate nucleated cell counts. The protocol was immunoSEQ multiplex PCR, while the TCRdb copy is restricted to in-frame clones and leaves out a portion. V, J and clone size derive from that table, while D and trimming were established from the DNA sequence. The sample lists approximately 300,000 clones; around nine tenths were seen once. This sample was taken from a study of blood T cell repertoires in COVID-19. Study as a whole: PBMCs, B-cell-depleted T cells, or T cells were the source of the cDNA or gDNA that made up the material.

Participant-reported clinical history was the basis for cohort assignment. The origin of this receptor is a woman younger than 45 who had recovered from COVID-19. Material for sequencing was PBMCs or T cells enriched from blood (not recorded which). The chain is built from TRBV28 and TRBJ2-1, with TRBD1 identical over 7 bases. The CDR3 here is CASSLRASTGDPYNEQFF. As DNA, the CDR3 is TGTGCCAGCAGTTTAAGGGCCTCTACAGGGGATCCCTACAATGAGCAGTTCTTC.